The rows below give T cell receptor beta chains drawn from one sample of a study of response to subunit inactivated influenza vaccine. TCRdb analysed the RT-PCR reads with MiXCR anew, one entry per CDR3 protein. The sample records about 610,000 distinct CDR3 sequences, 14% being singletons. Sample: PBMCs from blood, taken 11 to 12 days after vaccination. These receptors all stem from a man aged 45 to 65 who received an inactivated influenza vaccine. Both conserved end residues are part of each CDR3. The D gene is left open where the match is weak. Only some rows state a clone size, as once, few, many or a class for expanded clones.

clone_size	d_call	v_call	j_call	cdr3_aa	cdr3_nt
-	-	TRBV6-1	TRBJ2-7	CASSGPVAAYEQYF	TGTGCCAGCAGTGGCCCGGTCGCTGCCTACGAGCAGTACTTC
few	-	TRBV29-1	TRBJ1-6	CSVGDGLENSPLHF	TGCAGCGTTGGGGACGGACTTGAGAATTCACCCCTCCACTTT
-	-	TRBV6-2/TRBV6-3	TRBJ2-2	CASSYLMSTGELFF	TGTGCCAGCAGTTACTTGATGTCGACCGGGGAGCTGTTTTTT
many	-	TRBV9	TRBJ2-5	CASSVHGRTEQETQYF	TGTGCCAGCAGCGTTCACGGACGGACAGAACAAGAGACCCAGTACTTC
-	TRBD2	TRBV20-1	TRBJ2-1	CRPSGGSNEQFF	TGCAGACCTAGCGGCGGGAGCAATGAGCAGTTCTTC
many	-	TRBV10-3	TRBJ2-7	CAISEGRGRSEQYF	TGTGCCATCAGTGAGGGCAGGGGCCGCAGCGAGCAGTACTTC
few	TRBD1	TRBV6-2/TRBV6-3	TRBJ1-5	CASSPWDRVNQPQHF	TGTGCCAGCAGCCCGTGGGACAGGGTAAATCAGCCCCAGCATTTT
-	TRBD1	TRBV7-2	TRBJ1-2	CASTPGGGGYTF	TGTGCCAGCACTCCAGGGGGCGGTGGCTACACCTTC
-	-	TRBV6-6	TRBJ2-3	CASSYPRSDTQYF	TGTGCCAGCAGTTACCCGAGATCAGATACGCAGTATTTT
few	-	TRBV7-9	TRBJ2-5	CASSPVLGPQETQYF	TGTGCCAGCAGCCCCGTGTTGGGGCCCCAAGAGACCCAGTACTTC
few	-	TRBV18	TRBJ2-3	CASSPQTTANLIRDTQYF	TGTGCCAGCTCACCCCAAACGACAGCCAACTTAATTCGAGATACGCAGTATTTT
-	TRBD1	TRBV12-3/TRBV12-4	TRBJ2-4	CASSVRGLNIQYF	TGTGCCAGCAGCGTCAGGGGGCTGAACATTCAGTACTTC
-	-	TRBV4-3	TRBJ2-1	CASSQEGTLDEQFF	TGCGCCAGCAGCCAAGAAGGAACATTGGATGAGCAGTTCTTC
once	TRBD2	TRBV5-8	TRBJ2-5	CASSKGPGLEETQYF	TGTGCCAGCAGCAAAGGTCCGGGACTAGAAGAGACCCAGTACTTC
-	-	TRBV9	TRBJ2-7	CASSVTSSSIYEQYF	TGTGCCAGCAGCGTTACAAGTTCTAGCATCTACGAGCAGTACTTC
-	-	TRBV15	TRBJ1-3	CATSLVGNTIYF	TGTGCCACCAGCCTGGTAGGAAACACCATATATTTT
-	TRBD1	TRBV11-2	TRBJ1-4	CASSFRDSPIPPFNEKLFF	TGTGCCAGCAGCTTCCGGGACAGCCCGATACCGCCCTTTAATGAAAAACTGTTTTTT